Shown below are 12 T cell receptor beta chains from a single sample sequenced in a study of control samples from healthy donors and cancer patients (dated by TCRdb to 2018 to 2021). The method behind the library was the immunoSEQ multiplex PCR assay. Entries here come from immuneACCESS through TCRdb and include only in-frame sequences with V and J called. Some clones fail to appear in such tables; in the studies checked, an unresolved V gene covers under half of the shortfall, and the cause of the remainder is unknown. This sample comprises about 160,000 clones, approximately 94% of them detected only once. The leading ten clones occupy about 8.5% of the sample. The specimen sequenced was blood. The source is a woman in her thirties or forties in good health.

Comment on this clone: The germline gene is not matched at one end of the junction; a read error may be the cause. This same CDR3 is encoded by further DNA sequences in the sample. The chain couples TRBV7-9 to TRBJ1-5; no definite D call. Germline loops: CDR1 SEHNR, CDR2 FQNEAQ (reference sequence). This CDR3 contains 13 residues. CDR3 region: CASSLEVTDKQHF. The CDR3 nucleotides are TGTGCCAGCAGTTTAGAAGTAACAGATAAACAGCATTTT.

The V and J genes are TRBV4-2 and TRBJ2-7, with D possibly being TRBD1 (5 bases). The germline V and J ends were trimmed by 1 base and 0 bases, with 10 bases remaining between them. The CDR3 runs 15 residues. In germline, CDR1 is LGHNA, CDR2 YNFKEQ. The CDR3 protein is CASSQGQRGSYEQYF. The CDR3 nucleotides are TGTGCCAGCAGCCAAGGACAGAGAGGCTCCTACGAGCAGTACTTC.

The rearrangement uses TRBV6-2 or TRBV6-3 and TRBJ1-3; 8 nucleotides line up with TRBD1. V dropped 5 bases and J dropped 0; count of bases not matched to a gene: 12. Per the germline V gene, CDR1 is MNHEY and CDR2 is SVGEGT. The CDR3 spans 18 residues. The CDR3 nucleotides are TGTGCCAGCAGTCAGAACGTAAACAGGGGGGACTCTGGAAACACCATATATTTT. Translating gives CASSQNVNRGDSGNTIYF.

In the case of this clone: One end of the junction does not line up with germline, which may come from a read error. The chain recombines TRBV27 with TRBJ2-4; D is perhaps TRBD1 (6 bases). CDR1 MNHEY and CDR2 SMNVEV come from the germline V gene (reference sequence). This CDR3 comprises 16 residues. CDR3 sequence: CASSISGAYAKNIQYF. The CDR3 nucleotides read TGTGCCAGCAGTATATCAGGGGCCTATGCCAAAAACATTCAGTACTTC.

V gene TRBV6-5 combines with J gene TRBJ1-1, with D possibly TRBD1 on 6 matching bases. The CDR3 extends over 14 amino acids. Looked up from germline, CDR1 is MNHEY and CDR2 is SVGAGI. Trimming shortened V by 7 bases and J by 6 bases, and 18 bases separated the two germline ends. CDR3 sequence: CASNPGGKHAEAFF. CDR3 in DNA: TGTGCCAGCAATCCCGGGGGCAAACACGCTGAAGCTTTCTTT.

The gene calls are TRBV10-3 and TRBJ2-7; 8 bases fit TRBD1. V lost 5 bases, J lost 3 bases, and 3 bases stayed unmatched. This CDR3 has 13 amino acids. The germline gives CDR1 ENHRY, CDR2 SYGVKD. In nucleotides, the CDR3 is TGTGCCATCAGTCTGGGACAGGACTACGAGCAGTACTTC. Translated: CAISLGQDYEQYF.

The V gene is TRBV7-8, the J gene TRBJ1-2; D is unresolved. V shed 5 bases and J shed 1 base, with 17 bases lying between them. Germline V gene lookup returns CDR1 SGHVS and CDR2 FQNEAQ. The CDR3 length is 16 residues. The CDR3 DNA reads as TGTGCCAGCAGCCCTAGAAGAGGCAGGCTTAACTATGGCTACACCTTC. This gives the protein CASSPRRGRLNYGYTF.

The CDR3 sequence is CASSFSGTGGSLSFF. CDR3 nucleotide sequence: TGCGCCAGCAGCTTTTCCGGGACAGGGGGCTCGTTATCTTTCTTT. V and J are TRBV5-1 and TRBJ1-1; 12 nucleotides line up with TRBD1. The CDR3 length is 15 residues. V lost 2 bases, J lost 12 bases, and 11 bases stayed unmatched. Germline V CDR1 and CDR2: SGHRS, YFSETQ.

This clone was counted once. V and J are TRBV14 and TRBJ2-3; a weak D match, TRBD2 (5 bases). V lost 1 base to trimming and J lost 1 base, with 9 bases between them. Germline V gives CDR1 SGHDN, CDR2 FVKESK. CDR3 size: 15 residues. CDR3 DNA sequence: TGTGCCAGCAGCCAAGTCTGGGGAGGCACAGATACGCAGTATTTT. Translating gives CASSQVWGGTDTQYF.

The CDR3 DNA reads TGTGCCAGCAGTTACTGGCGGGACAGGACTAACTATGGCTACACCTTC. The encoded protein is CASSYWRDRTNYGYTF. This sequence joins TRBV6-2 or TRBV6-3 and TRBJ1-2, with 8 bases fitting TRBD1. Germline CDR1 reads MNHEY; CDR2 reads SVGEGT. The V gene end was trimmed by 1 base and the J gene end by 0 bases; junction bases not matched to a gene: 4. The CDR3 spans 16 residues.

In this sample, this clone turned up a few times. V gene TRBV11-2 combines with J gene TRBJ1-2, with D hard to call. V was cut by 0 bases and J by 8 bases, with 13 bases left in between. The CDR3 contains 14 residues. Per germline, CDR1 SGHAT and CDR2 FQNNGV. CDR3 sequence (DNA): TGTGCCAGCAGCTTAGATTCACGTCTAAGGGGCTACACCTTC. This translates into CASSLDSRLRGYTF.

The V gene is TRBV7-2, the J gene TRBJ2-7, with TRBD2 matching 7 bases. The CDR3 contains 16 residues. CDR1 is SGHTA, CDR2 FQGNSA, per germline. The V gene end was trimmed by 0 bases and the J gene end by 8 bases; junction bases not matched to a gene: 13. The CDR3 DNA reads as TGTGCCAGCAGCTTAGCGCTTCAGATTGGCGGGAGTCAGCAGTACTTC. It codes for CASSLALQIGGSQQYF.